This is a list of T cell receptor beta chains from one sample in a study of OX40 agonist ivuxolimab in advanced cancers. The data were produced by immunoSEQ multiplex PCR, yet TCRdb's version contains in-frame clones alone and is incomplete. Among just over 20,000 clones listed, around nine tenths were seen once. Sequenced material: CD4+ or CD8+ T cells sorted from blood, taken in a trial of the OX40 agonist ivuxolimab. These receptors came from an adult with an advanced solid tumor such as melanoma, head and neck, liver or kidney cancer. Both conserved end residues are part of each CDR3. The D gene is left open where the match is weak. Clone sizes are given selectively: once, few, many, or a class where the clone is expanded.

abundance	v_gene	d_gene	j_gene	CDR3aa	CDR3nt
NA	TRBV11-1	NA	TRBJ2-4	CASSLEGSGVIQYF	TGTGCCAGCAGCTTAGAGGGAAGTGGTGTCATTCAGTACTTC
NA	TRBV7-9	TRBD1	TRBJ2-7	CASSSIVTGFYEQYF	TGTGCCAGCAGCTCGATTGTGACAGGGTTCTACGAGCAGTACTTC
NA	TRBV27	NA	TRBJ2-6	CASSGTPSGANVLTF	TGTGCCAGTTCCGGGACACCTTCTGGGGCCAACGTCCTGACTTTC
NA	TRBV7-9	NA	TRBJ2-7	CASSLDRDQYF	TGTGCCAGCAGCTTAGACAGGGACCAGTACTTC
NA	TRBV2	TRBD1	TRBJ2-6	CASAYRDRGRGANVLTF	TGTGCCAGCGCATACCGGGACAGGGGGCGCGGGGCCAACGTCCTGACTTTC
NA	TRBV6-1	NA	TRBJ2-6	CAGLDRSGANVLTF	TGTGCCGGTCTAGACAGATCTGGGGCCAACGTCCTGACTTTC
NA	TRBV9	NA	TRBJ1-1	CASSVGVGRMNTEAFF	TGTGCCAGCAGCGTAGGGGTCGGTCGCATGAACACTGAAGCTTTCTTT
NA	TRBV6-4	NA	TRBJ2-1	CASSDAGWGWNEQFF	TGTGCCAGCAGTGACGCCGGATGGGGCTGGAATGAGCAGTTCTTC
NA	TRBV10-3	NA	TRBJ1-1	CAISADTRTEAFF	TGTGCCATCAGCGCGGACACCCGGACTGAAGCTTTCTTT
NA	TRBV7-9	TRBD1	TRBJ2-7	CASSPWDREYEQYF	TGTGCCAGCAGCCCATGGGACAGGGAGTACGAGCAGTACTTC
NA	TRBV10-3	NA	TRBJ2-3	CAISEPGHSTDTQYF	TGTGCCATCAGTGAGCCGGGACACAGCACAGATACGCAGTATTTT
few	TRBV7-6	NA	TRBJ2-1	CASSFIVGEYNEQFF	TGTGCCAGCAGCTTCATAGTGGGGGAGTACAATGAGCAGTTCTTC
NA	TRBV11-2	NA	TRBJ2-7	CASSTGPFEQYF	TGTGCCAGCAGCACGGGCCCTTTTGAGCAGTACTTC
NA	TRBV5-1	NA	TRBJ2-3	CASSLGAGTGGHPTDTQYF	TGCGCCAGCAGCTTGGGGGCAGGGACCGGTGGACACCCCACAGATACGCAGTATTTT
NA	TRBV5-4	NA	TRBJ1-1	CASSPIPLLGGADTEAFF	TGTGCCAGCAGCCCAATCCCATTACTTGGAGGCGCGGACACTGAAGCTTTCTTT
NA	TRBV29-1	TRBD1	TRBJ2-1	CSVSGTGDNNEQFF	TGCAGCGTTTCCGGGACAGGGGATAACAATGAGCAGTTCTTC
few	TRBV28	NA	TRBJ2-7	CASSLGSTDEQYF	TGTGCCAGCAGTTTAGGGTCAACGGACGAGCAGTACTTC
NA	TRBV6-6	NA	TRBJ1-4	CASSLTGIDEKLFF	TGTGCCAGCAGTCTCACAGGGATTGATGAAAAACTGTTTTTT
NA	TRBV28	NA	TRBJ1-6	CASSPQGDTGNSPLHF	TGTGCCAGCAGTCCCCAAGGGGACACGGGGAATTCACCCCTCCACTTT
NA	TRBV7-9	TRBD1	TRBJ1-5	CASSPAGQTNQPQHF	TGTGCCAGCAGCCCAGCGGGACAGACAAATCAGCCCCAGCATTTT
NA	TRBV11-2	NA	TRBJ2-5	CASSLDMVYQETQYF	TGTGCCAGCAGCTTAGATATGGTTTACCAAGAGACCCAGTACTTC
NA	TRBV4-1	NA	TRBJ1-6	CASRQDRTYNSPLHF	TGCGCCAGCAGACAAGATCGGACCTATAATTCACCCCTCCACTTT
NA	TRBV6-5	NA	TRBJ1-4	CASSYSPGVGAEKLFF	TGTGCCAGCAGTTACTCCCCCGGGGTAGGCGCGGAAAAACTGTTTTTT
NA	TRBV28	TRBD1	TRBJ2-7	CASSITGQGSYEQYF	TGTGCCAGCAGCATTACGGGACAGGGATCCTACGAGCAGTACTTC
once	TRBV28	NA	TRBJ1-1	CASSKGGRAWNTEAFF	TGTGCCAGCAGTAAAGGGGGAAGGGCTTGGAACACTGAAGCTTTCTTT
NA	TRBV7-9	NA	TRBJ1-6	CASSLAGNSPLHF	TGTGCCAGCAGCTTGGCGGGAAATTCACCCCTCCACTTT
NA	TRBV5-1	TRBD1	TRBJ1-2	CASSLTGTANYGYTF	TGCGCCAGCAGCTTGACCGGGACAGCAAACTATGGCTACACCTTC
NA	TRBV19	NA	TRBJ2-3	CASSMAGGTDTQYF	TGTGCCAGTAGTATGGCGGGCGGCACAGATACGCAGTATTTT
NA	TRBV27	NA	TRBJ2-5	CASSLSGETQYF	TGTGCCAGCAGTTTATCGGGAGAGACCCAGTACTTC
NA	TRBV27	NA	TRBJ2-2	CASKPRDVILTGELFF	TGTGCCAGCAAACCCCGGGACGTAATCCTTACCGGGGAGCTGTTTTTT
NA	TRBV19	NA	TRBJ2-3	CASSIDLIGYFGTDTQYF	TGTGCCAGTAGTATAGATCTGATCGGGTATTTCGGCACAGATACGCAGTATTTT
NA	TRBV6-4	TRBD2	TRBJ2-5	CASSLAGGNQETQYF	TGTGCCAGCAGCCTAGCGGGGGGGAACCAAGAGACCCAGTACTTC
NA	TRBV4-3	TRBD1	TRBJ2-7	CASSQDPYPGQVPYEQYF	TGCGCCAGCAGCCAAGATCCATACCCGGGACAGGTCCCCTACGAGCAGTACTTC
NA	TRBV7-3	TRBD1	TRBJ1-1	CASSPTGTGTEAFF	TGTGCCAGCAGCCCCACCGGGACAGGGACTGAAGCTTTCTTT
NA	TRBV2	TRBD2	TRBJ2-5	CASTRVGGGLGETQYF	TGTGCCAGCACTCGTGTTGGGGGGGGATTGGGTGAGACCCAGTACTTC
NA	TRBV2	TRBD1	TRBJ1-5	CASSTRQGENNQPQHF	TGTGCCAGCAGTACCCGACAGGGGGAAAATAATCAGCCCCAGCATTTT
NA	TRBV28	TRBD1	TRBJ2-1	CASSLPGQLYNEQFF	TGTGCCAGCAGTCTCCCGGGACAGCTTTACAATGAGCAGTTCTTC
once	TRBV27	NA	TRBJ2-1	CASSLLPYNEQFF	TGTGCCAGCAGTTTATTACCTTACAATGAGCAGTTCTTC
NA	TRBV2	NA	TRBJ1-2	CASGPRGGYTF	TGTGCCAGCGGACCGAGGGGCGGCTACACCTTC
NA	TRBV7-9	NA	TRBJ2-3	CASSFSGRLTDTQYF	TGTGCCAGCAGCTTTTCCGGTAGGCTCACAGATACGCAGTATTTT
NA	TRBV15	NA	TRBJ1-3	CATSSELISGNTIYF	TGTGCCACCAGCAGTGAGTTAATCTCTGGAAACACCATATATTTT
NA	TRBV12-5	NA	TRBJ1-1	CASGSDGPNTEAFF	TGTGCTAGTGGTTCAGACGGGCCGAACACTGAAGCTTTCTTT
once	TRBV7-9	TRBD1	TRBJ1-5	CASSLGDRGLGQPQHF	TGTGCCAGCAGCTTGGGGGACAGGGGGTTGGGTCAGCCCCAGCATTTT
NA	TRBV7-9	NA	TRBJ1-1	CASSLWAGLNTEAFF	TGTGCCAGCAGCTTATGGGCAGGATTGAACACTGAAGCTTTCTTT
NA	TRBV5-3	NA	TRBJ1-1	CARSLDRNTEAFF	TGTGCCAGAAGCTTGGACCGGAACACTGAAGCTTTCTTT